This is a list of T cell receptor beta chains from one sample in a study of cytomegalovirus exposure and HLA in healthy donors. Profiling relied on immunoSEQ multiplex PCR, and the TCRdb table lists in-frame clones only, not all of them. The sample shows about 130,000 clones, roughly three quarters of them seen only once. Material for sequencing was PBMCs. These receptors all come from a man between 25 and 39 years old in good health and CMV-seronegative. Both conserved end residues are trimmed from each CDR3. The order of the fields is V gene, CDR3 protein.

>TRBV9
ASSVASGGYNSPLH
>TRBV5-6
ASSSRGGRFTDTQY
>TRBV5-8
ASSPGAGANVLT
>TRBV15
ATSRLDRSNEKLF
>TRBV11-2
ASSLRARVYNEQF
>TRBV11-1
ASSLEGTRRVNEQF
>TRBV14
ASSPSTGVYNEQF
>TRBV18
ASSPIAVYEQY
>TRBV19
ASRWDISNQPQH
>TRBV29-1
SVEDAWSSYNEQF
>TRBV28
ASSSNRGMGTF
>TRBV5-1
ASSLVGTGGGRGSSAYEQY
>TRBV19
ASSARDRSEQY
>TRBV13
ASSSTRQGAFQETQY
>TRBV5-1
ASSSTGLGYT
>TRBV2
ASSDLSPAKNIQY
>TRBV5-4
ASSLSGGQANEQF
>TRBV19
ASSQSGRAGETQY
>TRBV7-2
ASSQLGQGALKTQY
>TRBV7-8
ASRSRQGSPEAF
>TRBV11-2
ASSRGSYEQY
>TRBV7-9
ASSSYDRETEAF
>TRBV10-3
AISLVGATSGANVLT
>TRBV5-1
ASSLTGGVRETQY
>TRBV10-3
AIPQNNYGYT
>TRBV29-1
SVKTGANSPLH
>TRBV9
ASSVEAGEADTQY
>TRBV9
ASSVFENSGNTIY
>TRBV18
ASYQQGGTEAF
>TRBV23-1
ASSQSRPWSYEQY
>TRBV9
ASSVIETSSNEQF
>TRBV30
AWTLMGDTEAF
>TRBV7-9
ASRPRGSPYNEQF
>TRBV6-5
ASTASRNNEQF
>TRBV19
ATLRDRAGGYT
>TRBV7-2
ASSPDRGDTQY
>TRBV19
ASSSRDILNQPQH
>TRBV18
ASRRTGRGAEAF
>TRBV6-1
ASSADRNTEAF
>TRBV18
ASSPRQNGDTIY
>TRBV6-4
ASSPSGDTQY
>TRBV29-1
SVGQGGTEAF
>TRBV5-6
ASNRIERENNEQF
>TRBV30
ASRGAGGNTEAF
>TRBV19
ASSLPRGINRNTEAF
>TRBV6-5
ASNGQPNTGELF
>TRBV18
ASSPRQEEETQY
>TRBV21-1
ASSKGVGRSRRGKF
>TRBV7-2
ASSQPRQHNEQF
>TRBV5-1
ASSLTGGDQPQH
>TRBV25-1
ASSEWGAGAYEQY
>TRBV28
ASSPLYEQY
>TRBV7-8
ASSLDLGEQF
>TRBV7-9
ASSLGPNQPQH
>TRBV28
ASSGLAGSTDTQY
>TRBV7-9
ASSLRKVSTGELF
>TRBV30
AWRFSGNYNEQF
>TRBV30
AWSQGTGGGYT
>TRBV7-9
ASSPNSDQPQH